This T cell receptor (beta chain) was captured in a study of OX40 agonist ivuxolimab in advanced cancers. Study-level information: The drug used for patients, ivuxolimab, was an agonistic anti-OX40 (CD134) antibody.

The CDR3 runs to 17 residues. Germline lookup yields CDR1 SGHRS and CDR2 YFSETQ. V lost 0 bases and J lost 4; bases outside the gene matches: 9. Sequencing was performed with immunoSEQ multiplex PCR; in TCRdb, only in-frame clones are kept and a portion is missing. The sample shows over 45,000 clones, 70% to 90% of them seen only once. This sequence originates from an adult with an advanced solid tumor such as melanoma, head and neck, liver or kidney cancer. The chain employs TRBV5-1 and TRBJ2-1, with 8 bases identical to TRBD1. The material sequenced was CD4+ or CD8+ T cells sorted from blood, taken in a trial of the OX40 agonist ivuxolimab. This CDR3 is CASSLGRAGGIYNEQFF. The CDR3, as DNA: TGCGCCAGCAGCTTGGGACGGGCAGGGGGCATATACAATGAGCAGTTCTTC.